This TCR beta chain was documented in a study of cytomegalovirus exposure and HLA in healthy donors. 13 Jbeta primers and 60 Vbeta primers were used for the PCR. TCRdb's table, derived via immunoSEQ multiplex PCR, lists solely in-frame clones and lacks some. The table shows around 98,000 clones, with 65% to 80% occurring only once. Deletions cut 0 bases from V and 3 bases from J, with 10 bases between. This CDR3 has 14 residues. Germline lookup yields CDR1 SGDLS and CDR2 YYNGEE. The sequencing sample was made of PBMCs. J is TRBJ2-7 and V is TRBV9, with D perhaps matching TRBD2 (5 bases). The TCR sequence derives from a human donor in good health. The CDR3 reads CASSVESGGYEQYF. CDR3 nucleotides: TGTGCCAGCAGCGTAGAATCCGGAGGCTACGAGCAGTACTTC.